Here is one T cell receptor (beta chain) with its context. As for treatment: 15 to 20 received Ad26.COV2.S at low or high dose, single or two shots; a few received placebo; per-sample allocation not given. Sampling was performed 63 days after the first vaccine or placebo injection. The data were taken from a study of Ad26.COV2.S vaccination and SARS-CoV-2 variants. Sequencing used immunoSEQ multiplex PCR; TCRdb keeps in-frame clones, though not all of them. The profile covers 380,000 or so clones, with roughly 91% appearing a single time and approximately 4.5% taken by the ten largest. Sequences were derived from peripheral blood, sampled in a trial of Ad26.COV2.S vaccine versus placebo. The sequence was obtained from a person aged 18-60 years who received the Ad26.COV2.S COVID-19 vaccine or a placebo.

For the CDR3, the DNA is TGCGCCAGCAGCCAAGGACTGATCCAAGAGACCCAGTACTTC. This gives the protein CASSQGLIQETQYF. The chain combines TRBV4-3 with TRBJ2-5; D unresolved. V was cut by 1 base and J by 1 base, with 7 bases left in between. Germline assignment: CDR1 LGHNA and CDR2 YSLEER. The CDR3 extends over 14 amino acids.